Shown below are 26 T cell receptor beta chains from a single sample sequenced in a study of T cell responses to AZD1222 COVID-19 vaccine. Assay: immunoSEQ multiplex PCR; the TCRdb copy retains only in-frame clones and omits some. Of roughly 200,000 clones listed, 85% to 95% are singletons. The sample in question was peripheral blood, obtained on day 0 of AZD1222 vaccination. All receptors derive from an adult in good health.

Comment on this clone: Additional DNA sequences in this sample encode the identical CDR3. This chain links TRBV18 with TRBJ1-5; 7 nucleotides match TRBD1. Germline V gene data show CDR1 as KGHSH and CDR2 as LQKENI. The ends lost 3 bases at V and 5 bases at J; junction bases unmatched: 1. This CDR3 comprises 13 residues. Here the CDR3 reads CASSPGTDQPQHF. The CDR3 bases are TGTGCCAGCTCACCCGGGACAGATCAGCCCCAGCATTTT.

As DNA, the CDR3 is TGCGCCAGCAGCCGAGGAGACAGGGTTGGAGCCTACGAGCAGTACTTC. Its translation: CASSRGDRVGAYEQYF. The rearrangement joins TRBV4-1 to TRBJ2-7; 7 positions agree with TRBD1. The length of the CDR3 is 16 residues. Losses at the gene ends were 4 bases for V and 2 bases for J; bases not matched to a gene: 11. Germline V gives CDR1 MGHRA, CDR2 YSYEKL.

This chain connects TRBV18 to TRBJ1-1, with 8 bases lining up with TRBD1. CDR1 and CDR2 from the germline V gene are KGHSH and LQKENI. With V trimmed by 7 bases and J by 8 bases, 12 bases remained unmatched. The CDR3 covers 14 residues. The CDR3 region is CASFLAQGANEAFF. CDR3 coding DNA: TGTGCCAGCTTCCTTGCGCAGGGGGCAAACGAAGCTTTCTTT.

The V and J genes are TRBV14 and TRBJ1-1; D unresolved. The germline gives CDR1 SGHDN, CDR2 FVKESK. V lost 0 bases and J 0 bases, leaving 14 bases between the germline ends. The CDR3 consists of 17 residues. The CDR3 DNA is TGTGCCAGCAGCCAAGATCAACGGGGATTCATGAACACTGAAGCTTTCTTT. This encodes CASSQDQRGFMNTEAFF.

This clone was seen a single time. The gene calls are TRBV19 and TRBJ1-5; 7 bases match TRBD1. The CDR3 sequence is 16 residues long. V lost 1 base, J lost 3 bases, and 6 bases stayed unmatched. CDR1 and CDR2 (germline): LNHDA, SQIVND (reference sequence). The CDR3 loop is CASSIGYGQVNQPQHF. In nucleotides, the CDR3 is TGTGCCAGTAGTATAGGGTACGGACAGGTCAATCAGCCCCAGCATTTT.

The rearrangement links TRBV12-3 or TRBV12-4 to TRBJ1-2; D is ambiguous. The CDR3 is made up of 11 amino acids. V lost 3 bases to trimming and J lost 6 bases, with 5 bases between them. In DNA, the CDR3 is TGTGCCAGCAGTTTGGGGAATGGCTACACCTTC. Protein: CASSLGNGYTF.

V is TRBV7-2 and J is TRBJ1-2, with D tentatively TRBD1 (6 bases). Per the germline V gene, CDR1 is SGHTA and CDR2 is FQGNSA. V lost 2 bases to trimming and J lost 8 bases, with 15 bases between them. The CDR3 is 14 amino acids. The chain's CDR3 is CASSLKGGVGGYTF. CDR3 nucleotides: TGTGCCAGCAGCTTAAAGGGGGGTGTGGGAGGCTACACCTTC. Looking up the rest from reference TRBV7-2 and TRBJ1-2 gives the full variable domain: GAGVSQSPSNKVTEKGKDVELRCDPISGHTALYWYRQSLGQGLEFLIYFQGNSAPDKSGLPSDRFSAERTGGSVSTLTIQRTQQEDSAVYLCASSLKGGVGGYTFGSGTRLTVV.

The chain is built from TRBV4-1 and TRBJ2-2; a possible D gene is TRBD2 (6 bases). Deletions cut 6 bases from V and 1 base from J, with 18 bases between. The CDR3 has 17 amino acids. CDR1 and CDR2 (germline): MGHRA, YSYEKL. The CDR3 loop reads CASSPRALSGNTGELFF. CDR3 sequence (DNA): TGCGCCAGCAGTCCTAGGGCGCTTAGCGGGAACACCGGGGAGCTGTTTTTT.

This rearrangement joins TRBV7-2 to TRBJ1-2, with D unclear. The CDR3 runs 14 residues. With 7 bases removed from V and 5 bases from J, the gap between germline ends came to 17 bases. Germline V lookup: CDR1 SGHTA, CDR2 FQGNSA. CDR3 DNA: TGTGCCAGCACGTTCGGGGATGGCGAATATGGCTACACCTTC. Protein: CASTFGDGEYGYTF.

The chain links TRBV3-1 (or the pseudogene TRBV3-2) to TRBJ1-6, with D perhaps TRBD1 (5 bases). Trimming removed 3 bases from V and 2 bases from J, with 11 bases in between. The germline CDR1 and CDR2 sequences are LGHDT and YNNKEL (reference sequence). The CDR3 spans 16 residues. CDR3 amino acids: CASSHDRSTYNSPLHF. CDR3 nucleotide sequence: TGTGCCAGCAGCCACGACAGATCGACCTATAATTCACCCCTCCACTTT.

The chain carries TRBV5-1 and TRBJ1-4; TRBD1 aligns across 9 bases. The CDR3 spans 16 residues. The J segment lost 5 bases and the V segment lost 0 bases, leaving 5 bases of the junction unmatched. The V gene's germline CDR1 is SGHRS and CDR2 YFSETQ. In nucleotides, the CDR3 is TGCGCCAGCAGCTTGGCCCGGGACAGGGTAAATGAAAAACTGTTTTTT. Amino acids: CASSLARDRVNEKLFF.

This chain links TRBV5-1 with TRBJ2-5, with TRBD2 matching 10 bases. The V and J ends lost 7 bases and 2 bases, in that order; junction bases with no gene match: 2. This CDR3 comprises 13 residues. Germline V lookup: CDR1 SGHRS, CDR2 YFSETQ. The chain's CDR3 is CASGLADQETQYF. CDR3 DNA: TGCGCCAGCGGACTAGCGGATCAAGAGACCCAGTACTTC.

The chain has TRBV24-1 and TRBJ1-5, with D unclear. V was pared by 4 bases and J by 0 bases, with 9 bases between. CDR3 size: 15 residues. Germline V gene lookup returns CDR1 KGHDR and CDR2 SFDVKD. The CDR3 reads CATSDARYSNQPQHF. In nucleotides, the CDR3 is TGTGCCACCAGTGACGCAAGATATAGCAATCAGCCCCAGCATTTT.

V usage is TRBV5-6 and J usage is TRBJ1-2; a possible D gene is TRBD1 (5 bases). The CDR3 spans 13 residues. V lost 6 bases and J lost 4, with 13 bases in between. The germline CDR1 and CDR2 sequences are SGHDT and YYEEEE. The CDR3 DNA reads TGTGCCAGCAATAAACAGGTTGGCTATGGCTACACCTTC. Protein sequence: CASNKQVGYGYTF.

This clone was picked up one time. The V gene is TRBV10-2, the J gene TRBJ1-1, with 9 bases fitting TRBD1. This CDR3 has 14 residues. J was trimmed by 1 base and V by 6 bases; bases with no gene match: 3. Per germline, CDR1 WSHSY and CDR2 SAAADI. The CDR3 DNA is TGCGCCAGCAGGACGGGACAGGGGAACACTGAAGCTTTCTTT. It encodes CASRTGQGNTEAFF.

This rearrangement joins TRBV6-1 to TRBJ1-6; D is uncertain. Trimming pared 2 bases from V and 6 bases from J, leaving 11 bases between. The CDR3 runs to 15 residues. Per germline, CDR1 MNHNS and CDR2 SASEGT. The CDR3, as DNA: TGTGCCAGCAGTGAAAGAGGTGACGTTAATTCACCCCTCCACTTT. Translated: CASSERGDVNSPLHF.

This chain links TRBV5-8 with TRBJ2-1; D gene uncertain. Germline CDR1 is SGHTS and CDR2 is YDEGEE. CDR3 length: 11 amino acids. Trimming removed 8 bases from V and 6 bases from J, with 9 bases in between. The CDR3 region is CASYPPNEQFF. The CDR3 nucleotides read TGTGCCAGTTACCCCCCCAATGAGCAGTTCTTC.

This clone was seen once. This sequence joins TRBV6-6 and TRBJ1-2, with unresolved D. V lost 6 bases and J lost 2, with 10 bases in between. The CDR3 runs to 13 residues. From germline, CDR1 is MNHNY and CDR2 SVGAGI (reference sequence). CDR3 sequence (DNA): TGTGCCAGCAGCCTTGACAAGAACTATGGCTACACCTTC. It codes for CASSLDKNYGYTF.

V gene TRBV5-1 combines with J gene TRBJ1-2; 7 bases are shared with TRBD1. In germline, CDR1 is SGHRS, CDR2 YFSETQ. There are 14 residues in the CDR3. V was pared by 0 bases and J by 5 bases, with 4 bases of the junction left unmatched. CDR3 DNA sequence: TGCGCCAGCAGCTTGGAAGGGGGCGGATATGGCTACACCTTC. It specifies CASSLEGGGYGYTF.

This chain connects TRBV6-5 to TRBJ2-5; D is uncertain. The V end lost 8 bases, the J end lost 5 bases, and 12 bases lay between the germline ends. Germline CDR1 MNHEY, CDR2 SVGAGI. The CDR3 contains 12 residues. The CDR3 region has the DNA TGTGCCAGCCGAGGCAGGTACGAGACCCAGTACTTC. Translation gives CASRGRYETQYF.

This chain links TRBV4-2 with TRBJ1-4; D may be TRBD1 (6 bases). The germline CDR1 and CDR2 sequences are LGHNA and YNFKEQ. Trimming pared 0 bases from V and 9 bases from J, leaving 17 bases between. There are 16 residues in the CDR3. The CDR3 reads CASSQDSGQRFKKLFF. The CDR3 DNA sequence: TGTGCCAGCAGCCAAGATTCGGGACAACGGTTTAAAAAACTGTTTTTT.

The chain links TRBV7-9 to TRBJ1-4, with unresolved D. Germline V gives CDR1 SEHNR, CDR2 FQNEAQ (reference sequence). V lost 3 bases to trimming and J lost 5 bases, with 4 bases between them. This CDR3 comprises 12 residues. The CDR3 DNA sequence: TGTGCCAGCAGCTTGGGCAATGAAAAACTGTTTTTT. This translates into CASSLGNEKLFF.

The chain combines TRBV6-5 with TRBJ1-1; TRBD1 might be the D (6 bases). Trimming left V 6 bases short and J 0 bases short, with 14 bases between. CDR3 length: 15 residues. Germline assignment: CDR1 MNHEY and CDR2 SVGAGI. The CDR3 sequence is CASRGPDRLNTEAFF. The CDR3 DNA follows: TGTGCCAGCAGGGGCCCGGACAGACTGAACACTGAAGCTTTCTTT.

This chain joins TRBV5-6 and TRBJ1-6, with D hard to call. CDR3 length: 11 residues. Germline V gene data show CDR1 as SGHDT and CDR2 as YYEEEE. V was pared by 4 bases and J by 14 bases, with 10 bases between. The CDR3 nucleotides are TGTGCCAGCAGCCTCAAAGGTTCCCTCCACTTT. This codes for CASSLKGSLHF.

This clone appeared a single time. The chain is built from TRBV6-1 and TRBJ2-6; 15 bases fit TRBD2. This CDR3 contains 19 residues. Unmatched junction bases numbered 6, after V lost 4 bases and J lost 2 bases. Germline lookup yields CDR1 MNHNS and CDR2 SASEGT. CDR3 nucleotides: TGTGCCAGCAGTGCTAGGGGACTAGCGGGGGGACCTGGGGCCAACGTCCTGACTTTC. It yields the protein CASSARGLAGGPGANVLTF.

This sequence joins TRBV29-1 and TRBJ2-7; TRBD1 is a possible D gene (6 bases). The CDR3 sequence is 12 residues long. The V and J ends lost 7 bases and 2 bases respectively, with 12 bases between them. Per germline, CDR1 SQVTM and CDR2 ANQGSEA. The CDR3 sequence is CSATGLPYEQYF. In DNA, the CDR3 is TGCAGCGCTACAGGGCTACCCTACGAGCAGTACTTC.